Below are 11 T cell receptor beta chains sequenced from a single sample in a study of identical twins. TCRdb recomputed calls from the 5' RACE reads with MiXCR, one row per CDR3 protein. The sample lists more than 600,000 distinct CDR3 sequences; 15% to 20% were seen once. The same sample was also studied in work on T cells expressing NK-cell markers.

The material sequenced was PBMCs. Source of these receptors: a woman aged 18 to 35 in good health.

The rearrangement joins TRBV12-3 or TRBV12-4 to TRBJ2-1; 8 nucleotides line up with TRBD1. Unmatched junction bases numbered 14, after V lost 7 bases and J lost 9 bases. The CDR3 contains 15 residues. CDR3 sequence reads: CASILGDRTLAEQFF. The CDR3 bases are TGTGCCAGCATCCTGGGGGACAGGACCCTAGCTGAGCAGTTCTTC.

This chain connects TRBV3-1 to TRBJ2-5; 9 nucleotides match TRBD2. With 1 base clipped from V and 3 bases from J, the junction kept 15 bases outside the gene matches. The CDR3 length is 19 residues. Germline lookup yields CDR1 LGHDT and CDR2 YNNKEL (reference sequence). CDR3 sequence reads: CASSQVEGAVASGEETQYF. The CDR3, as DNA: TGTGCCAGCAGCCAAGTGGAGGGAGCGGTGGCTAGCGGGGAAGAGACCCAGTACTTC.

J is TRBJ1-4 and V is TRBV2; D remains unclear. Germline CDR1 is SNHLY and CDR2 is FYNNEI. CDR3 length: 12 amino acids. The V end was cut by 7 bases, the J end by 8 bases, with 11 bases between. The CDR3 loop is CASIRLGEKLFF. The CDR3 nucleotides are TGTGCCAGCATACGCTTGGGGGAAAAACTGTTTTTT.

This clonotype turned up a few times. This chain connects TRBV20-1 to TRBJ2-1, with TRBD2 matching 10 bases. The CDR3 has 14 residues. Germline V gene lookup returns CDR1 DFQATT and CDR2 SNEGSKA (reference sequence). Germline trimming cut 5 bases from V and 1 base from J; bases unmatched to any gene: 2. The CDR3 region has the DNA TGCAGTGCTCCTAGCGGGAGATCCTACAATGAGCAGTTCTTC. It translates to CSAPSGRSYNEQFF.

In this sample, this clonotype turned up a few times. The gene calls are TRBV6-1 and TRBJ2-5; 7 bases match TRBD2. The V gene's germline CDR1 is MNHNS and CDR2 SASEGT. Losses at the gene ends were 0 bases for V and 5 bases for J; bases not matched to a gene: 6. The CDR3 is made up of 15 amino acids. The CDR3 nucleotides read TGTGCCAGCAGTGAAGCCAGACTAGCCCCGGAGACCCAGTACTTC. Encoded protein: CASSEARLAPETQYF.

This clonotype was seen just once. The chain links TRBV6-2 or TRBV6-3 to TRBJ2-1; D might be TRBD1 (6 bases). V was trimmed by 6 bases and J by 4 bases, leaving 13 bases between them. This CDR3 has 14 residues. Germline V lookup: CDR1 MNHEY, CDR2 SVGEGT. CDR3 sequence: CASSEQGGYNEQFF. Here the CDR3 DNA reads TGTGCCAGCAGCGAACAGGGCGGGTACAATGAGCAGTTCTTC.

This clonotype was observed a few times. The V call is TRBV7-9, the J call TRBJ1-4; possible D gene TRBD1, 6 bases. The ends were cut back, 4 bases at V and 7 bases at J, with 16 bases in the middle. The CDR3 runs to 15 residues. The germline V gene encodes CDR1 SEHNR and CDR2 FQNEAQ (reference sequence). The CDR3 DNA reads TGTGCCAGCAGCTCAAGGACAGTCTCAGGTGAAAAACTGTTTTTT. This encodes CASSSRTVSGEKLFF.

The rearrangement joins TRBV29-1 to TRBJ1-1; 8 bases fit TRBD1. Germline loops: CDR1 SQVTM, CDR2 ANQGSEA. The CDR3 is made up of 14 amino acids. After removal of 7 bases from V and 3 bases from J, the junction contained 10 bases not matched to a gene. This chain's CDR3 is CSARTGNRDTEAFF. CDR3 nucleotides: TGCAGCGCTCGGACAGGGAATCGGGACACTGAAGCTTTCTTT.

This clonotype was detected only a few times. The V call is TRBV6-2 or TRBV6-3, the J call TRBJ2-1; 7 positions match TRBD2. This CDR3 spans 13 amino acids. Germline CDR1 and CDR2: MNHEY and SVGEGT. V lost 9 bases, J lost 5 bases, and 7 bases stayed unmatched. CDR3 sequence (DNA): TGTGCCAGTACGGGACTAACCGACAATGAGCAGTTCTTC. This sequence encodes CASTGLTDNEQFF.

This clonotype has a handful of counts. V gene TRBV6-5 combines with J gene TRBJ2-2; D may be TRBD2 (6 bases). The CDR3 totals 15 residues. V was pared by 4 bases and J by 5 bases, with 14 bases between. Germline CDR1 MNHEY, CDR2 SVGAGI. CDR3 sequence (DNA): TGTGCCAGCAGTTCGACGGAGGGAGTTACCGGGGAGCTGTTTTTT. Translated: CASSSTEGVTGELFF.

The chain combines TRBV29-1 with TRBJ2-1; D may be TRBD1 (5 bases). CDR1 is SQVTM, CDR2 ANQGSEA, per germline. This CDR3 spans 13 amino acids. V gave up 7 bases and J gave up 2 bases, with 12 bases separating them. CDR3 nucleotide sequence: TGCAGCGGAAACAGGATCACCTACAATGAGCAGTTCTTC. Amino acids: CSGNRITYNEQFF.